A selection of T cell receptor beta chains follows, all from one sample in a study of cytomegalovirus exposure and HLA in healthy donors. Method: immunoSEQ multiplex PCR; TCRdb's copy keeps in-frame clones and lacks some. The sample shows approximately 180,000 clones, 80% of them seen only once. The sample taken for sequencing was PBMCs. These TCRs come from a man younger than 40 in good health and CMV-seropositive. The CDR3 runs from the conserved cysteine through the conserved F or W. The order of the fields is J gene, D gene, V gene, clone size, CDR3 DNA, CDR3 protein. A D gene is named only where the DNA matches it firmly. Clone size is stated in some rows and not others, as once, few, many or a class when expanded.

TRBJ1-2,.,TRBV2,.,TGTGCCAGCAGTGTAGGGGTTAACTATGGCTACACCTTC,CASSVGVNYGYTF
TRBJ2-3,.,TRBV5-1,.,TGCGCCAGCAGCTTGGGGGCGGGAGATACGCAGTATTTT,CASSLGAGDTQYF
TRBJ1-6,TRBD1,TRBV15,.,TGTGCCACCAGCAGAGACCGGACAGGTCATTGGCCCCTCCACTTT,CATSRDRTGHWPLHF
TRBJ1-2,TRBD1,TRBV4-3,few,TGCGCCAGCAGCCAAGGAATCCCGGGACAGATTAACTATGGCTACACCTTC,CASSQGIPGQINYGYTF
TRBJ2-3,TRBD2,TRBV6-4,.,TGTGCCAGCAGTGACTCGGTTAGCGGGGGGGTAGATACGCAGTATTTT,CASSDSVSGGVDTQYF
TRBJ2-1,TRBD2,TRBV10-3,.,TGTGCCCCCTGCCCGGGACTAACAAATGAGCAGTTCTTC,CAPCPGLTNEQFF
TRBJ2-1,TRBD1,TRBV27,.,TGTGCCAGCAGTTTATCCGGAATGGGGACAGGGACTAACAATGAGCAGTTCTTC,CASSLSGMGTGTNNEQFF
TRBJ1-5,.,TRBV6-1,.,TGTGCCATGGGAGATCCTAATCAGCCCCAGCATTTT,CAMGDPNQPQHF
TRBJ2-1,TRBD2,TRBV5-1,.,TGCGCCAGCAGCTGGGGAGAGCGGGGGTCCTACAATGAGCAGTTCTTC,CASSWGERGSYNEQFF
TRBJ1-5,.,TRBV2,.,TGTGCCAGCAGTGTTGACTCCTATAGCAATCAGCCCCAGCATTTT,CASSVDSYSNQPQHF
TRBJ2-3,.,TRBV5-1,once,TGCGCCAGCAGCGGAAACTCGGGAGAGACAGATACGCAGTATTTT,CASSGNSGETDTQYF
TRBJ2-1,.,TRBV5-6,.,TGTGCCAGCAGCTTGGGGCTGAATGAGCAGTTCTTC,CASSLGLNEQFF
TRBJ2-5,TRBD1,TRBV7-9,.,TGTGCCAGCAGCGACACAGGGGGCTGGGAGACCCAGTACTTC,CASSDTGGWETQYF
TRBJ1-2,.,TRBV6-4,.,TGTGCCAGCAGGGCAGGGATAGACTATGGCTACACCTTC,CASRAGIDYGYTF
TRBJ2-6,TRBD1,TRBV7-9,once,TGTTCCAGCAGCTCATCGGACAGGGGAATCTCTGGGGCCAACGTCCTGACTTTC,CSSSSSDRGISGANVLTF
TRBJ2-2,.,TRBV10-3,.,TGTGCCATCAGTGAGTTCCTTAGCGGAGCCGGGGAGCTGTTTTTT,CAISEFLSGAGELFF